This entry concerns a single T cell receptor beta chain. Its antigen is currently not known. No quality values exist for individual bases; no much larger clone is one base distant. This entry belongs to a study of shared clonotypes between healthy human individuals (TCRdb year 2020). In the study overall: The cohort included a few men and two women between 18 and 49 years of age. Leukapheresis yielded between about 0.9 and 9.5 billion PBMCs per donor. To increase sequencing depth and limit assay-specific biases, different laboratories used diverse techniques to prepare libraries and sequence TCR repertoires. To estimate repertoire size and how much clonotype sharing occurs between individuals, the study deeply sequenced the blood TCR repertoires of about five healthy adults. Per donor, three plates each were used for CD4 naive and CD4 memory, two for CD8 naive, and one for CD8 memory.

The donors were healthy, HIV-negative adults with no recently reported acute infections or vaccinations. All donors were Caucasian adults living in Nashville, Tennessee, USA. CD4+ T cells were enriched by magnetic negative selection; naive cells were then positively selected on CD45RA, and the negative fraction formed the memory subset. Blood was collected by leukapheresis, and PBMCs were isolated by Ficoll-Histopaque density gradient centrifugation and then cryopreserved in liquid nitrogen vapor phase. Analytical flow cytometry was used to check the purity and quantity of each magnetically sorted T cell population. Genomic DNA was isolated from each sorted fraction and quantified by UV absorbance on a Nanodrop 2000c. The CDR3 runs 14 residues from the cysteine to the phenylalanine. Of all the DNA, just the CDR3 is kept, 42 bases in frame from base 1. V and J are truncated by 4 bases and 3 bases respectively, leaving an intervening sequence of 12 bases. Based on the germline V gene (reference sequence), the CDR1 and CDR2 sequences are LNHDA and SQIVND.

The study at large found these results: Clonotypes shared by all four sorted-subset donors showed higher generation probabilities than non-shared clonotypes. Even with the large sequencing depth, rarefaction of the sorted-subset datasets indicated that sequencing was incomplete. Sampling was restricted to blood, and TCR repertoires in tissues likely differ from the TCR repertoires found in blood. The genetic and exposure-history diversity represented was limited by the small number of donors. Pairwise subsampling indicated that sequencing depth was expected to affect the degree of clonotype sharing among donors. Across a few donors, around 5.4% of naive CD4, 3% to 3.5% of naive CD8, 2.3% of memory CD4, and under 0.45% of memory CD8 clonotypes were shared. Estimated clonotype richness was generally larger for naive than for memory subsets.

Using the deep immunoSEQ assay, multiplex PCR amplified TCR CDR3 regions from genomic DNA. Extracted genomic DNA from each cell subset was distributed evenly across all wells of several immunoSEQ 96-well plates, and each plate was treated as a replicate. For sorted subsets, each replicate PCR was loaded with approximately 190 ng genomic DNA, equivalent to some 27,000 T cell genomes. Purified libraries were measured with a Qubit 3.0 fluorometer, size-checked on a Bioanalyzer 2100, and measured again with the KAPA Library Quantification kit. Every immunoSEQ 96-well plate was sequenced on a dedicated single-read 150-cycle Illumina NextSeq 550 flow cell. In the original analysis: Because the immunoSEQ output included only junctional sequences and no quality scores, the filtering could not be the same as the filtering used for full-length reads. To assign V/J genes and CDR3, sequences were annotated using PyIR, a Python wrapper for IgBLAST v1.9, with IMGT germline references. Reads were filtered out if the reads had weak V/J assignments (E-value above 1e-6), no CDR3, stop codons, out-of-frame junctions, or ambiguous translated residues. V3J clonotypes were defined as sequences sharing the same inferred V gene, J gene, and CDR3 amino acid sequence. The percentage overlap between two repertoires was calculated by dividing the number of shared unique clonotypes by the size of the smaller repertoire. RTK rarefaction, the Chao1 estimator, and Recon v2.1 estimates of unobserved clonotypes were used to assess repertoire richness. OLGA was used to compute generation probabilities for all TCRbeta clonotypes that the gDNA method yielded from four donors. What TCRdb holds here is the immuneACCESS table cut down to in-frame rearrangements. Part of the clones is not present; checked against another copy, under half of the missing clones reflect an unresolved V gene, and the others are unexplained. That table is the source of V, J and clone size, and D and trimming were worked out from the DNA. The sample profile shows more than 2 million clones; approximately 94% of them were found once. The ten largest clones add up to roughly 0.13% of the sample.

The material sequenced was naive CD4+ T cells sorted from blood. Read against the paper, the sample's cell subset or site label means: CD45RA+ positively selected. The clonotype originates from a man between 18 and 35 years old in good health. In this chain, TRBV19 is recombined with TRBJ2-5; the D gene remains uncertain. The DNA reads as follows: TGTGCCAGTAGTAAGTCCCTGGGTGAAGAGACCCAGTACTTC. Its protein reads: CASSKSLGEETQYF.